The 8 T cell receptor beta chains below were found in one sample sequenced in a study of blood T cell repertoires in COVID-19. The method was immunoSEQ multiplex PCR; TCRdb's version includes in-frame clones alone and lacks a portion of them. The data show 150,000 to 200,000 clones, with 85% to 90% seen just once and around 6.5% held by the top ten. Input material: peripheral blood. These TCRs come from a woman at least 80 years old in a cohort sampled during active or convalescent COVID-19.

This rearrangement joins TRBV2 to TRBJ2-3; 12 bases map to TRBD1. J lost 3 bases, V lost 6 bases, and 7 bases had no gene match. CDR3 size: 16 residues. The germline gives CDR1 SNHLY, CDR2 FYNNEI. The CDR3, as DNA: TGTGCCAGCAGGCCGGGACAGGGGGCAAGGACAGATACGCAGTATTTT. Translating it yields CASRPGQGARTDTQYF. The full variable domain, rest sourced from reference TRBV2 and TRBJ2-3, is EPEVTQTPSHQVTQMGQEVILRCVPISNHLYFYWYRQILGQKVEFLVSFYNNEISEKSEIFDDQFSVERPDGSNFTLKIRSTKLEDSAMYFCASRPGQGARTDTQYFGPGTRLTVL.

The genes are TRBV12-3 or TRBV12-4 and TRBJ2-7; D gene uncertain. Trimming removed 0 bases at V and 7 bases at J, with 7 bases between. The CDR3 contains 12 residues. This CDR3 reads CASSLATLEQYV. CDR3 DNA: TGTGCCAGCAGTTTAGCTACTCTAGAGCAGTACGTC.

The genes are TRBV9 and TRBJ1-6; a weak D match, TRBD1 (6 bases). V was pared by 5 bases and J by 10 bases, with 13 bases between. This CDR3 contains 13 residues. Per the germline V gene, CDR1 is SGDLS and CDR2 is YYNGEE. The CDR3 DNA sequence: TGTGCCAGCAGAGAGGGGGAGAGGTCACCCCTCCACTTT. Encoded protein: CASREGERSPLHF.

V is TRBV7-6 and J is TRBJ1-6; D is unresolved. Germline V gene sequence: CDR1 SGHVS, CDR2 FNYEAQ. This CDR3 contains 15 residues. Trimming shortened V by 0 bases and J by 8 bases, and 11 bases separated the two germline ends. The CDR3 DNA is TGTGCCAGCAGCTTAGCGTCAGGCCCGGATTCACCCCTCCACTTT. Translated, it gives CASSLASGPDSPLHF.

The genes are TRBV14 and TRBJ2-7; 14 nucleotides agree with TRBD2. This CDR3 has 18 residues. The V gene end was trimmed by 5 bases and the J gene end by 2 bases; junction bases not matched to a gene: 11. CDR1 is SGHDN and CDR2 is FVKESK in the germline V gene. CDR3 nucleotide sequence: TGTGCCAGCAGCGAGGGACTAGCGGGAGAGTGTGGACCCTACGAGCAGTACGTC. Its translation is CASSEGLAGECGPYEQYV.

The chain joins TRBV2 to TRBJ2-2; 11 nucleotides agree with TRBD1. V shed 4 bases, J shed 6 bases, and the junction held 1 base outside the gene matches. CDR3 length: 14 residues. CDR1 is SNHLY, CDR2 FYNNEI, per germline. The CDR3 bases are TGTGCCAGCAGTGCGGGACAGGGGGCCGGGGAGCTGTTTTTT. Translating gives CASSAGQGAGELFF. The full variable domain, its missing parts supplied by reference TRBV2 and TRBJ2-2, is EPEVTQTPSHQVTQMGQEVILRCVPISNHLYFYWYRQILGQKVEFLVSFYNNEISEKSEIFDDQFSVERPDGSNFTLKIRSTKLEDSAMYFCASSAGQGAGELFFGEGSRLTVL.

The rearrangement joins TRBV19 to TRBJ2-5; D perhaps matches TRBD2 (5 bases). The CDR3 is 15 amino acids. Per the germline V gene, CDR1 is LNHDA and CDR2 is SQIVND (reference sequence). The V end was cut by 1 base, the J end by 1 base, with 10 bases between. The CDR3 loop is CASSIAQRSQETQYF. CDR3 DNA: TGTGCCAGTAGTATAGCCCAGCGGAGCCAAGAGACCCAGTACTTC.

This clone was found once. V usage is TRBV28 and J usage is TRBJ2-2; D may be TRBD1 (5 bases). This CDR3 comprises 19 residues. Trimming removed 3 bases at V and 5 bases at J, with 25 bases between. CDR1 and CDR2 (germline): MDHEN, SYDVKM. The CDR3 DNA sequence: TGTGCCAGCAGTTTTGGGGCAGGGTATTTTCGGATGTTTACCGGGGAGCTGTTTTTT. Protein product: CASSFGAGYFRMFTGELFF. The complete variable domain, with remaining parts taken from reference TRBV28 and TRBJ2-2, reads DVKVTQSSRYLVKRTGEKVFLECVQDMDHENMFWYRQDPGLGLRLIYFSYDVKMKEKGDIPEGYSVSREKKERFSLILESASTNQTSMYLCASSFGAGYFRMFTGELFFGEGSRLTVL.